The 6 T cell receptor beta chains below all came from one sample that was sequenced in a study of cytomegalovirus exposure and HLA in healthy donors. Produced via immunoSEQ multiplex PCR; TCRdb's table is partial and in-frame only. The data contain around 49,000 clones, 92% of them singletons. Sequenced: PBMCs. These receptors originate from a man younger than 30 in good health and CMV-seronegative.

The gene calls are TRBV10-3 and TRBJ2-3; 11 bases map to TRBD2. CDR3 length: 15 amino acids. The J segment lost 5 bases and the V segment lost 3 bases, leaving 4 bases of the junction unmatched. Germline-derived CDR1 and CDR2 are ENHRY and SYGVKD. The CDR3 sequence is CAISELAGVVDTQYF. The CDR3 DNA reads TGTGCCATCAGTGAACTAGCGGGAGTGGTAGATACGCAGTATTTT.

The table lists this clone with a count of one. The V and J genes are TRBV28 and TRBJ2-5; maybe TRBD2 (5 bases). Germline loops: CDR1 MDHEN, CDR2 SYDVKM. Trimming pared 5 bases from V and 7 bases from J, leaving 14 bases between. The CDR3 is 13 residues long. CDR3 residues: CASSPFGGRTQYF. In nucleotides, the CDR3 is TGTGCCAGCAGTCCTTTCGGAGGTCGGACCCAGTACTTC.

This chain links TRBV18 with TRBJ2-5; TRBD2 is a possible D gene (6 bases). Per the germline V gene, CDR1 is KGHSH and CDR2 is LQKENI. V shed 2 bases and J shed 3 bases, with 16 bases lying between them. This CDR3 region has 16 residues. The CDR3 loop is CASSPLEGFWEETQYF. CDR3 bases: TGTGCCAGCTCACCATTGGAGGGGTTCTGGGAAGAGACCCAGTACTTC.

The J gene is TRBJ1-3, the V gene TRBV2; no reliable D call. The germline V gene has CDR1 SNHLY and CDR2 FYNNEI. The ends were cut back, 8 bases at V and 7 bases at J, with 15 bases in the middle. This CDR3 spans 13 amino acids. CDR3 amino acids: CASGEEMENTIYF. DNA for the CDR3: TGTGCCAGCGGGGAGGAAATGGAGAACACCATATATTTT.

The V call is TRBV28, the J call TRBJ2-5; 9 bases agree with TRBD1. This CDR3 comprises 12 residues. Trimming at V came to 8 bases and at J to 5 bases, leaving 3 bases not matched to a gene. Per the germline V gene, CDR1 is MDHEN and CDR2 is SYDVKM. The CDR3 is CASGQGIETQYF. CDR3 sequence (DNA): TGTGCCAGCGGACAGGGGATTGAGACCCAGTACTTC.

The chain uses TRBV28 and TRBJ2-5; D ambiguous. The CDR3 is 13 amino acids. Germline loops: CDR1 MDHEN, CDR2 SYDVKM. V was trimmed by 4 bases and J by 5 bases, leaving 11 bases between them. Here the CDR3 reads CASSSPRAETQYF. CDR3 DNA sequence: TGTGCCAGCAGTTCCCCACGTGCGGAGACCCAGTACTTC. The full variable domain, completed using reference TRBV28 and TRBJ2-5, is DVKVTQSSRYLVKRTGEKVFLECVQDMDHENMFWYRQDPGLGLRLIYFSYDVKMKEKGDIPEGYSVSREKKERFSLILESASTNQTSMYLCASSSPRAETQYFGPGTRLLVL.